This TCR beta chain emerged from a study of chemoradiotherapy in HPV16-positive cancers. The length of the CDR3 is 13 residues. The germline V gene encodes CDR1 SGHRS and CDR2 YFSETQ. V was clipped by 2 bases and J by 3 bases, with 9 bases between them. Profiled with immunoSEQ multiplex PCR; TCRdb holds only in-frame clones, not every one. The sample yields 7,000 to 9,000 clones, approximately 79% seen once. The rearrangement joins TRBV5-1 to TRBJ2-7; the D is unclear. Source: tumor tissue, taken from a patient who underwent chemoradiotherapy. This clonotype was obtained from a human donor with HPV-associated anogenital cancer. The DNA for the CDR3 is TGCGCCAGCAGCTTCGGCGGAATCTACGAGCAGTACTTC. Translating gives CASSFGGIYEQYF. Together with reference TRBV5-1 and TRBJ2-7, the CDR3 gives the full variable domain: KAGVTQTPRYLIKTRGQQVTLSCSPISGHRSVSWYQQTPGQGLQFLFEYFSETQRNKGNFPGRFSGRQFSNSRSEMNVSTLELGDSALYLCASSFGGIYEQYFGPGTRLTVT.